Reported below is one TCR beta chain. TCRdb re-derived calls from the RT-PCR reads in MiXCR, one entry per CDR3 protein. The sample shows 650,000 to 700,000 distinct CDR3 sequences, 15% to 19% of them seen only once. Germline values: CDR1 SEHNR, CDR2 FQNEAQ (reference sequence). The CDR3 covers 13 residues. With 10 bases clipped from V and 5 bases from J, the junction kept 7 bases outside the gene matches. The data stem from a study of response to subunit inactivated influenza vaccine. The clonotype originates from a man in his forties or fifties who received an inactivated influenza vaccine. The gene calls are TRBV7-9 and TRBJ2-2, with 7 positions matching TRBD1. The sample consisted of PBMCs from blood, taken roughly 12 days after vaccination. The CDR3 region has the DNA TGTGCCACAGACAGGGTATTGACCGGGGAGCTGTTTTTT. Translation gives CATDRVLTGELFF.